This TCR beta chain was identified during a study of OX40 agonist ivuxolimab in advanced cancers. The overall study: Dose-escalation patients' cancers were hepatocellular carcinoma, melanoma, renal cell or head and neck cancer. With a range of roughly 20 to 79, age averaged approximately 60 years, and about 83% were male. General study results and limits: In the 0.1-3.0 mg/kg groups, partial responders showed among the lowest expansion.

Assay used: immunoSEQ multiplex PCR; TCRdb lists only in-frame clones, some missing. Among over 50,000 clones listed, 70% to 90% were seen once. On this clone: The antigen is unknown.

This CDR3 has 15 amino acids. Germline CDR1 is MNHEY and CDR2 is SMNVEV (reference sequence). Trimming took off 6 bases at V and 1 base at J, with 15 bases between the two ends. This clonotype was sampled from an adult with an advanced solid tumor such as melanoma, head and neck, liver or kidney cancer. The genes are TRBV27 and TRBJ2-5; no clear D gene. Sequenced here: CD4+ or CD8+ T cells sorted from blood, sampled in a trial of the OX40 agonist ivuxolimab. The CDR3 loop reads CASSKFDGSQETQYF. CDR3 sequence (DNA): TGTGCCAGCAGCAAATTCGACGGGTCCCAAGAGACCCAGTACTTC.